This T cell receptor beta chain was recorded in a study of cytomegalovirus exposure and HLA in healthy donors. Across the study: Unique TCRs numbering around 85 million, obtained from HLA-typed donors, made up an early data release.

Of note for this clone: Its antigen is unknown.

General study results and limits: Confirmation in vitro established that a few CMV-associated chains were specific for CMV antigens.

The study ran its PCR with 60 Vbeta and 13 Jbeta primers. Using immunoSEQ multiplex PCR, the repertoire was profiled, and TCRdb retains in-frame clones only, with some absent. Among 210,000 or so clones listed, around 80% were seen once. Per germline, CDR1 MNHEY and CDR2 SVGAGI. This CDR3 contains 11 residues. V lost 6 bases, J lost 8 bases, and 10 bases lay in between. The source of this sequence is a woman aged 60-70 years in good health and CMV-seropositive. The sequenced sample was PBMCs. This chain joins TRBV6-5 and TRBJ2-5, with TRBD1 as a possible D gene (5 bases). This chain's CDR3 is CASRADSTQYF. CDR3 sequence (DNA): TGTGCCAGCAGGGCTGACAGTACCCAGTACTTC.